The T cell receptor beta chain under discussion was sequenced for a study of cytomegalovirus exposure and HLA in healthy donors. Study results and caveats: For most TCR sequences rarity was the rule, although some public TCRs occurred in many donors. Cytomegalovirus status was reportedly diagnosed by the classifier with high specificity and sensitivity. The listing of 150 to 200 TCR beta chains classed them as cytomegalovirus-associated.

The PCR used 60 Vbeta and 13 Jbeta primers. Some clones are missing from TCRdb's copy, which holds only in-frame ones; the method was immunoSEQ multiplex PCR. The table has about 200,000 clones, approximately 80% seen once. About this clone: Its target is not known.

Donors had nominal health at sampling but likely had unrecorded immune exposures. The CDR3 is made up of 16 amino acids. The V and J ends lost 5 bases and 3 bases, in that order; junction bases with no gene match: 9. Germline V gene lookup returns CDR1 SEHNR and CDR2 FQNEAQ (reference sequence). The sequenced sample was PBMCs. The chain uses TRBV7-9 and TRBJ2-2; 7 bases fit TRBD1. The receptor was derived from a boy aged 2 to 10 in good health and CMV-seronegative. The CDR3 here is CASSPKTGTDTGELFF. The DNA for the CDR3 is TGTGCCAGCAGCCCTAAGACAGGGACGGACACCGGGGAGCTGTTTTTT.